These 10 T cell receptor beta chains originate from one sample sequenced in a study of identical twins. TCRdb redid the calling of the 5' RACE reads with MiXCR, one entry per CDR3 protein. The repertoire holds about 1.7 million distinct CDR3 sequences, with about 31% as singletons. Sequenced: cord blood. These receptors were collected from a newborn girl in good health.

Regarding this clonotype: This may arise from a read error, as a much more abundant clone is one base away. The V and J genes are TRBV2 and TRBJ1-2, with D tentatively TRBD1 (6 bases). Germline CDR1 and CDR2: SNHLY and FYNNEI. The CDR3 has 13 amino acids. The CDR3 nucleotides are TGTGCCAGCAGGGTACAGGGTCCCTATGACTACACCTTC. This translates into CASRVQGPYDYTF.

V is TRBV29-1 and J is TRBJ2-1; 13 nucleotides match TRBD2. The CDR3 length is 14 residues. V trimming: 6 bases; J trimming: 4 bases; junction bases outside the gene matches: 3. Germline CDR1 SQVTM, CDR2 ANQGSEA. The CDR3 nucleotides are TGCAGCGTCACTAGCGGGAGGGTATACAATGAGCAGTTCTTC. Amino acid sequence: CSVTSGRVYNEQFF.

This chain connects TRBV29-1 to TRBJ1-1, with 7 nucleotides matching TRBD1. Germline V gives CDR1 SQVTM, CDR2 ANQGSEA. This CDR3 spans 13 amino acids. J gave up 1 base and V 6 bases, and 5 bases lay outside the gene matches. CDR3 bases: TGCAGCGTGACAGGGCTCCGGAACACTGAAGCTTTCTTT. Encoded protein: CSVTGLRNTEAFF.

This clonotype was observed a handful of times. The chain carries TRBV9 and TRBJ2-7; 9 bases fit TRBD2. Germline CDR1 SGDLS, CDR2 YYNGEE. This CDR3 has 15 residues. V lost 3 bases, J lost 4 bases, and 8 bases stayed unmatched. The CDR3 DNA sequence: TGTGCCAGCAGCGCAGCTAGCGGGACTGGGTACGAGCAGTACTTC. Translated: CASSAASGTGYEQYF.

This clonotype was counted between two and nine times. The CDR3 is CASSPQARAKTSTDTQYF. The CDR3 nucleotides read TGCGCCAGCAGCCCCCAGGCGCGAGCTAAAACTAGCACAGATACGCAGTATTTT. This chain joins TRBV4-1 and TRBJ2-3; D not certain. The germline CDR1 and CDR2 sequences are MGHRA and YSYEKL. The CDR3 has 18 amino acids. Deletions cut 4 bases from V and 0 bases from J, with 20 bases between.

This clonotype has at least ten counts. The chain has TRBV11-2 and TRBJ2-7, with 11 bases matching TRBD2. Trimming at V came to 2 bases and at J to 4 bases, leaving 4 bases not matched to a gene. The germline gives CDR1 SGHAT, CDR2 FQNNGV. This CDR3 spans 15 amino acids. The CDR3 region is CASSLKLAGDYEQYF. The CDR3 DNA is TGTGCCAGCAGCTTAAAACTAGCGGGAGATTACGAGCAGTACTTC.

V and J are TRBV11-2 and TRBJ2-1; D is tentatively TRBD1 or TRBD2 (5 bases each). In germline, CDR1 is SGHAT, CDR2 FQNNGV. V was pared by 1 base and J by 3 bases, with 19 bases between. CDR3 length: 18 residues. The CDR3 sequence: CASSLVELVGAYYNEQFF. CDR3 nucleotides: TGTGCCAGCAGCTTAGTGGAACTAGTTGGGGCTTACTACAATGAGCAGTTCTTC.

This clonotype was observed at least ten times. V is TRBV7-9 and J is TRBJ2-1; TRBD2 matches 7 bases. The germline V gene encodes CDR1 SEHNR and CDR2 FQNEAQ (reference sequence). Unmatched junction bases numbered 3, after V lost 5 bases and J lost 8 bases. CDR3 length equals 12 residues. The CDR3: CASSPSGYEQFF. CDR3 in DNA: TGTGCCAGCAGCCCTAGCGGATATGAGCAGTTCTTC.

To note about this clonotype: Possible read error: a much larger clone is one base away. V and J are TRBV18 and TRBJ2-3, with D unresolved. V was shortened by 10 bases and J by 0 bases, with 8 bases between the two germline ends. CDR1 and CDR2 (germline): KGHSH, LQKENI. This CDR3 spans 12 amino acids. CDR3 amino acids: CATATSTDTQYF. The CDR3 region has the DNA TGTGCCACCGCGACTAGCACAGATACGCAGTATTTT.

This clonotype showed up many times. The rearrangement joins TRBV12-3 or TRBV12-4 to TRBJ1-2; the D is unclear. Trimming shortened V by 3 bases and J by 5 bases, and 7 bases separated the two germline ends. There are 12 residues in the CDR3. The CDR3 spells CASSFIAYGYTF. The DNA for the CDR3 is TGTGCCAGCAGTTTCATAGCGTATGGCTACACCTTC.